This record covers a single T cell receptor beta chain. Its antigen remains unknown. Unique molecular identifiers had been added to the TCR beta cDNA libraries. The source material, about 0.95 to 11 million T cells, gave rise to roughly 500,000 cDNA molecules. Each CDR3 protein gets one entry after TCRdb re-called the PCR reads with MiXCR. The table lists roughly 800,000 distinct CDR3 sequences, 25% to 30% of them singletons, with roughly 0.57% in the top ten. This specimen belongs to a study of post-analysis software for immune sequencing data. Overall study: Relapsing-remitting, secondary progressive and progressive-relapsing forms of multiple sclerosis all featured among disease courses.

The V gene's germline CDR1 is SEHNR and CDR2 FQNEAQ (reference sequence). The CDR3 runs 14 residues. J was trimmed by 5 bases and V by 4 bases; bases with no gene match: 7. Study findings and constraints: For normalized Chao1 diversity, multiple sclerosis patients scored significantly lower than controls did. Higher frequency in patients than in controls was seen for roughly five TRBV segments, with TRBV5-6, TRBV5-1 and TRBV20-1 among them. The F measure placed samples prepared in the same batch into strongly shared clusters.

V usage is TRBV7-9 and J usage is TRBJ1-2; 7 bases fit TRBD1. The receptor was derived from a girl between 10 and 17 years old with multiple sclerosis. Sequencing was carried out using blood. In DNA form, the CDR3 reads TGTGCCAGCAGCTCCCCCGACAGGGCATATGGCTACACCTTC. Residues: CASSSPDRAYGYTF. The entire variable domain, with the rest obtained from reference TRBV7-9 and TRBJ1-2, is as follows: DTGVSQNPRHKITKRGQNVTFRCDPISEHNRLYWYRQTLGQGPEFLTYFQNEAQLEKSRLLSDRFSAERPKGSFSTLEIQRTEQGDSAMYLCASSSPDRAYGYTFGSGTRLTVV.